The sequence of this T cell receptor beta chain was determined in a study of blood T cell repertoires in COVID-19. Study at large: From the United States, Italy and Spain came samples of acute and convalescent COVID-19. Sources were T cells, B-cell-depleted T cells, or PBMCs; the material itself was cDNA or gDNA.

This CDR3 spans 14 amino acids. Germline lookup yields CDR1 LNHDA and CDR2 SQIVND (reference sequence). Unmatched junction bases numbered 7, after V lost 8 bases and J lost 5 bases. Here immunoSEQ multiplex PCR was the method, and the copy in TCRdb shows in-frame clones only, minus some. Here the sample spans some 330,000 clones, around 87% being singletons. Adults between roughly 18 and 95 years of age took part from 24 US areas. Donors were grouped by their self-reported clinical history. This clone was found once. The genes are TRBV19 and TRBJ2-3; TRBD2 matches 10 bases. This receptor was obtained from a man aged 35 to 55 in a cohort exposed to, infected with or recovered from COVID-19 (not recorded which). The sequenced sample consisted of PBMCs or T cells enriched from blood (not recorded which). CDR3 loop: CASRSSGRGDTQYF. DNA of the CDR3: TGTGCCAGTCGGTCTAGCGGGAGAGGAGATACGCAGTATTTT. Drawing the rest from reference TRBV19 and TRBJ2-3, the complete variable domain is DGGITQSPKYLFRKEGQNVTLSCEQNLNHDAMYWYRQDPGQGLRLIYYSQIVNDFQKGDIAEGYSVSREKKESFPLTVTSAQKNPTAFYLCASRSSGRGDTQYFGPGTRLTVL.